This is a list of T cell receptor beta chains from one sample in a study of T cell responses to AZD1222 COVID-19 vaccine. Clones were read by immunoSEQ multiplex PCR, and TCRdb kept only the in-frame ones, dropping some. Of about 200,000 clones detected, 90% to 95% appear once; the ten largest clones hold nearly 3.5%. The material sequenced was peripheral blood, taken 28 days after the second AZD1222 dose. Receptor source: an adult who received the AZD1222 COVID-19 vaccine. Each CDR3 is given with its conserved first and last residue. Each record gives: clone size, J gene, D gene, V gene, CDR3 DNA, CDR3 protein. D genes are given only for firm matches. Clone size is stated in some rows and not others, as once, few, many or a class when expanded.

size: NA; J: TRBJ1-6; D: NA; V: TRBV11-3; DNA: TGTGCCAGCAGCTTAGATGCAAGGATAGGACCCCTCCACTTT; CDR3: CASSLDARIGPLHF
size: NA; J: TRBJ1-3; D: NA; V: TRBV21-1; DNA: TGTGCCAGCCGCAGGGGCTCTGGAAACACCATATATTTT; CDR3: CASRRGSGNTIYF
size: once; J: TRBJ1-6; D: NA; V: TRBV11-3; DNA: TGTGCCAGCAGCTCAGGCAGTGTTAATTCACCCCTCCACTTT; CDR3: CASSSGSVNSPLHF
size: NA; J: TRBJ1-1; D: NA; V: TRBV6-5; DNA: TGTGCCAGCACCCAGGGTTCGAGGACTGAAGCTTTCTTT; CDR3: CASTQGSRTEAFF
size: NA; J: TRBJ1-2; D: NA; V: TRBV2; DNA: TGTGCCAGCAGTGTAGTTCCTGGTGGCAACACCTTC; CDR3: CASSVVPGGNTF
size: NA; J: TRBJ2-1; D: NA; V: TRBV28; DNA: TGTGCCAGCAGTTCCACCGGTAGCGCGCGGAGTTGGAATGAGCAGTTCTTC; CDR3: CASSSTGSARSWNEQFF
size: NA; J: TRBJ1-1; D: NA; V: TRBV6-2/TRBV6-3; DNA: TGTGCCAGCGGCCTCGGGGGCTCTGAAGCTTTCTTT; CDR3: CASGLGGSEAFF
size: NA; J: TRBJ2-1; D: NA; V: TRBV11-3; DNA: TGTGCCAGCAGCCCTCGGCCGGGGAATGAGCAGTTCTTC; CDR3: CASSPRPGNEQFF
size: NA; J: TRBJ2-3; D: NA; V: TRBV28; DNA: TGTGCCAGCAGTCGTCCTCAGGGCGCAGATACGCAGTATTTT; CDR3: CASSRPQGADTQYF
size: NA; J: TRBJ2-7; D: TRBD2; V: TRBV6-5; DNA: TGTGCCAGCAGTTACGTATCGGGAGGGCCCGACGAGCAGTACTTC; CDR3: CASSYVSGGPDEQYF
size: NA; J: TRBJ1-2; D: NA; V: TRBV27; DNA: TGTGCCAGCAGTCCGGGGCCGGGACGGTACTCTTTCACTAACTATGGCTACACCTTC; CDR3: CASSPGPGRYSFTNYGYTF
size: NA; J: TRBJ2-7; D: TRBD1; V: TRBV18; DNA: TGTGCCAGCTCTTCCGGGACAGGGTCCTACGAGCAGTACTTC; CDR3: CASSSGTGSYEQYF
size: NA; J: TRBJ2-7; D: TRBD2; V: TRBV10-3; DNA: TGTGCCATCGGCGGCGGGAGGAAATACGAGCAGTACTTC; CDR3: CAIGGGRKYEQYF
size: NA; J: TRBJ1-2; D: NA; V: TRBV30; DNA: TGTGCCTGGAGTGCCGCACCGGGGCGGGTCTATGGCTACACCTTC; CDR3: CAWSAAPGRVYGYTF
size: NA; J: TRBJ1-1; D: NA; V: TRBV3-1/TRBV3-2; DNA: TGTGCCAGCAGCCAAGGAACCCTGGAAGCTTTCTTT; CDR3: CASSQGTLEAFF
size: NA; J: TRBJ1-2; D: NA; V: TRBV2; DNA: TGTGCCAGCAGTGAAAACAGGGAGCGTGGCTACACCTTC; CDR3: CASSENRERGYTF
size: NA; J: TRBJ2-3; D: TRBD2; V: TRBV11-3; DNA: TGTGCCAGCAGCTTGATAGCGGGAGATGATGCAGATACGCAGTATTTT; CDR3: CASSLIAGDDADTQYF